This T cell receptor (beta chain) was identified in a study of shared clonotypes between healthy human individuals. It was CD45RO-negative cells, positively selected for CCR7, that made up naive CD8 cells, with terminally differentiated effector memory CD45RA+ cells excluded. Study-wide points: Larger estimated richness was generally seen in naive subsets than in memory subsets.

Germline V gene lookup returns CDR1 SGHDT and CDR2 YYEEEE. V lost 2 bases, J lost 6 bases, and 4 bases stayed unmatched. This CDR3 comprises 13 residues. Clones were sequenced by immunoSEQ multiplex PCR, and TCRdb holds only the in-frame ones, with some missing. This sample has around 2,000,000 clones, with around 93% found just once. A word on this clone: Its antigen is still unknown.

Material for sequencing was naive CD8+ T cells from PBMCs. The chain links TRBV5-6 to TRBJ1-2; 7 bases fit TRBD1. The TCR was taken from a man aged 18 to 35 in good health. Some clones in this sample may be carry-over from other donors' samples. CDR3 nucleotide sequence: TGTGCCAGCAGCTTTCACAGGGGCGATGGCTACACCTTC. It translates to CASSFHRGDGYTF.